The 15 T cell receptor beta chains listed next were all sequenced from one sample in a study of T cell responses to AZD1222 COVID-19 vaccine. Clones were sequenced by immunoSEQ multiplex PCR, and TCRdb holds only the in-frame ones, with some missing. The sample includes under 150,000 clones, about 93% of them seen just once. The specimen comprised peripheral blood, sampled on day 0 of AZD1222 vaccination. The receptors were gathered from an adult in good health.

The V call is TRBV5-1, the J call TRBJ2-3; TRBD1 matches at 9 bases. J lost 4 bases, V lost 4 bases, and 10 bases had no gene match. Germline V gene lookup returns CDR1 SGHRS and CDR2 YFSETQ. The CDR3 loop spans 16 amino acids. The CDR3 here is CASSPGTGLGADTQYF. DNA for the CDR3: TGCGCCAGCAGCCCCGGGACAGGGCTCGGGGCAGATACGCAGTATTTT.

The chain has TRBV5-6 and TRBJ2-7; possible D gene TRBD1, 6 bases. Germline CDR1 is SGHDT and CDR2 is YYEEEE. The CDR3 is 15 residues long. V gave up 2 bases and J gave up 1 base, with 13 bases separating them. This CDR3 reads CASSFEGVKSYEQYF. The CDR3 DNA reads as TGTGCCAGCAGCTTCGAGGGGGTGAAATCCTACGAGCAGTACTTC. The complete variable domain, with remaining parts taken from reference TRBV5-6 and TRBJ2-7, reads DAGVTQSPTHLIKTRGQQVTLRCSPKSGHDTVSWYQQALGQGPQFIFQYYEEEERQRGNFPDRFSGHQFPNYSSELNVNALLLGDSALYLCASSFEGVKSYEQYFGPGTRLTVT.

This chain joins TRBV21-1 and TRBJ1-5. TRBV21-1 is recorded as a pseudogene. The CDR3 is 15 amino acids. CDR3 region: CASSDGGYIDQPQHF. The CDR3 nucleotides read TGTGCCAGCAGTGACGGGGGGTACATTGATCAGCCCCAGCATTTT.

The V gene is TRBV5-1, the J gene TRBJ2-7, with TRBD1 matching 7 bases. Germline V gene lookup returns CDR1 SGHRS and CDR2 YFSETQ. The CDR3 loop spans 13 amino acids. Trimming removed 5 bases from V and 3 bases from J; junction bases left unmatched: 5. As DNA, the CDR3 is TGCGCCAGCAGGGGGGACAGCTTCTACGAGCAGTACTTC. As protein: CASRGDSFYEQYF.

The chain employs TRBV19 and TRBJ2-1; D is unclear. The CDR3 length is 15 residues. Trimming shortened V by 1 base and J by 2 bases, and 9 bases separated the two germline ends. Germline CDR1 reads LNHDA; CDR2 reads SQIVND (reference sequence). The CDR3 sequence: CASSIAAGPYNEQFF. The CDR3 DNA reads TGTGCCAGTAGTATAGCGGCAGGTCCCTACAATGAGCAGTTCTTC. The variable domain in full, completed from reference TRBV19 and TRBJ2-1, reads DGGITQSPKYLFRKEGQNVTLSCEQNLNHDAMYWYRQDPGQGLRLIYYSQIVNDFQKGDIAEGYSVSREKKESFPLTVTSAQKNPTAFYLCASSIAAGPYNEQFFGPGTRLTVL.

The V call is TRBV27, the J call TRBJ2-1; D is ambiguous. The ends were cut back, 5 bases at V and 8 bases at J, with 10 bases in the middle. CDR3 length: 12 amino acids. Germline V CDR1 and CDR2: MNHEY, SMNVEV (reference sequence). In DNA form, the CDR3 reads TGTGCCAGCAGTCATACCACGGATGAGCAGTTCTTC. This sequence encodes CASSHTTDEQFF.

CDR3 coding DNA: TGCGCCAGCAGCTTGGGGGAGGGGGTCCCCACAGATACGCAGTATTTT. Its translation: CASSLGEGVPTDTQYF. This chain joins TRBV5-1 and TRBJ2-3; weak D call: TRBD2 (7 bases). The V end was cut by 0 bases, the J end by 2 bases, with 13 bases between. The CDR3 contains 16 residues. The germline V gene encodes CDR1 SGHRS and CDR2 YFSETQ.

This rearrangement joins TRBV5-1 to TRBJ2-1; D might be TRBD1 or TRBD2, each matching 5 bases. This CDR3 spans 17 amino acids. The V and J ends lost 0 bases and 3 bases respectively, with 16 bases between them. The germline CDR1 and CDR2 sequences are SGHRS and YFSETQ. CDR3 amino acids: CASSLADWGGGYNEQFF. Here the CDR3 DNA reads TGCGCCAGCAGCTTGGCCGACTGGGGTGGGGGCTACAATGAGCAGTTCTTC.

The chain recombines TRBV11-2 with TRBJ2-7; D possibly matches TRBD1 or TRBD2 (5 bases each). Deletions cut 3 bases from V and 4 bases from J, with 13 bases between. Germline assignment: CDR1 SGHAT and CDR2 FQNNGV. The CDR3 spans 14 residues. This CDR3 reads CASSFSWGPYEQYF. The CDR3, as DNA: TGTGCCAGCAGCTTTTCTTGGGGACCATACGAGCAGTACTTC. Variable domain in full (rest from reference TRBV11-2 and TRBJ2-7): EAGVAQSPRYKIIEKRQSVAFWCNPISGHATLYWYQQILGQGPKLLIQFQNNGVVDDSQLPKDRFSAERLKGVDSTLKIQPAKLEDSAVYLCASSFSWGPYEQYFGPGTRLTVT.

The rearrangement joins TRBV10-1 to TRBJ1-1, with 12 positions matching TRBD1. The V gene end was trimmed by 3 bases and the J gene end by 7 bases; junction bases not matched to a gene: 6. Germline V gives CDR1 WNHNN, CDR2 SYGVQD (reference sequence). The CDR3 contains 15 residues. CDR3 bases: TGCGCCAGCAGTGAAGGGACAGGGGGCGTGAATGAAGCTTTCTTT. Translation: CASSEGTGGVNEAFF.

This rearrangement joins TRBV3-1 (or the pseudogene TRBV3-2) to TRBJ2-5, with unresolved D. From germline, CDR1 is LGHDT and CDR2 YNNKEL (reference sequence). V gave up 1 base and J gave up 3 bases, with 9 bases separating them. This CDR3 region has 14 residues. The CDR3 protein is CASSQVTSEETQYF. The CDR3, as DNA: TGTGCCAGCAGCCAAGTGACCAGTGAAGAGACCCAGTACTTC.

This chain links TRBV11-2 with TRBJ2-1; 9 bases align to TRBD2. Germline V gene lookup returns CDR1 SGHAT and CDR2 FQNNGV. The trim removed 6 bases at V and 5 bases at J, leaving 11 bases unmatched. The CDR3 extends over 16 amino acids. The CDR3 coding sequence is TGTGCCAGCAGTCAGAGCGGGGGGTTGGTGAACAATGAGCAGTTCTTC. Translating it yields CASSQSGGLVNNEQFF. Full variable domain (rest looked up from reference TRBV11-2 and TRBJ2-1): EAGVAQSPRYKIIEKRQSVAFWCNPISGHATLYWYQQILGQGPKLLIQFQNNGVVDDSQLPKDRFSAERLKGVDSTLKIQPAKLEDSAVYLCASSQSGGLVNNEQFFGPGTRLTVL.

The V gene is TRBV10-3, the J gene TRBJ1-1, with 7 bases fitting TRBD1. The CDR3 runs 13 residues. The germline V gene has CDR1 ENHRY and CDR2 SYGVKD. V shed 10 bases and J 4 bases; nucleotides not matched to a gene: 9. CDR3 bases: TGTGCCACCAAGTCCAGGGGGACCACTGAAGCTTTCTTT. It is translated as CATKSRGTTEAFF.

The chain uses TRBV30 and TRBJ2-1; D possibly corresponds to TRBD2 (5 bases). Germline values: CDR1 GTSNPN, CDR2 SVGIG (reference sequence). CDR3 length equals 14 residues. V lost 4 bases and J 9 bases, leaving 19 bases between the germline ends. The CDR3 sequence is CAWTSGIAAIEQFF. The CDR3 region has the DNA TGTGCCTGGACAAGCGGAATCGCGGCGATTGAGCAGTTCTTC.

The chain uses TRBV6-5 and TRBJ2-1; 9 bases fit TRBD1. Trimming cost V 0 bases and J 5 bases; bases outside gene matches: 5. The CDR3 spans 16 residues. Per germline, CDR1 MNHEY and CDR2 SVGAGI. The chain's CDR3 is CASSYSTGGNNNEQFF. CDR3 coding DNA: TGTGCCAGCAGTTACTCAACAGGGGGCAATAACAATGAGCAGTTCTTC.